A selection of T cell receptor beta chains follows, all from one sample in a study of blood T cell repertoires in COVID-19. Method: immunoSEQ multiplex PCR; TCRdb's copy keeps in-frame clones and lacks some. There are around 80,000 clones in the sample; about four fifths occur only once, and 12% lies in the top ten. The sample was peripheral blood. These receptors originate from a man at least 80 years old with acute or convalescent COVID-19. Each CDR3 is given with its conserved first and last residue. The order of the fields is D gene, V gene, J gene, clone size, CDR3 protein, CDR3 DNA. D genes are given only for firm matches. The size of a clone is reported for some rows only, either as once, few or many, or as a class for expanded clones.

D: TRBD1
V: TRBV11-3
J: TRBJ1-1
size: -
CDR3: CASSPGDRGMNTEAFF
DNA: TGTGCCAGCAGCCCGGGGGACAGGGGGATGAACACTGAAGCTTTCTTT

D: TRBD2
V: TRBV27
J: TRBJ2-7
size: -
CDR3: CASRGTNRYEQYF
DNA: TGTGCCAGCAGGGGGACTAACCGCTACGAGCAGTACTTC

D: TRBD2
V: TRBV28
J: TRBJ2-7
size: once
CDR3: CASSLASGGKEQYF
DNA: TGTGCCAGCAGTTTAGCAAGCGGGGGGAAGGAGCAGTACTTC

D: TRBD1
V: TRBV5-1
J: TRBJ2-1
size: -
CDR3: CASSPGQDYNEQFF
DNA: TGCGCCAGCAGCCCGGGACAGGACTACAATGAGCAGTTCTTC

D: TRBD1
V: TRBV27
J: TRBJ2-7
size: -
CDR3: CASRDTQGSYEQYF
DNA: TGTGCCAGCAGAGACACACAGGGGAGCTACGAGCAGTACTTC

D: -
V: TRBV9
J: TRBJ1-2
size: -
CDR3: CASSAPTGDGYTF
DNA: TGTGCCAGCAGCGCCCCGACAGGAGATGGCTACACCTTC

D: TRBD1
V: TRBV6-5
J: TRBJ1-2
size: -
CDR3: CASSYSSGGFGYTF
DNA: TGTGCCAGCAGTTACTCGTCAGGGGGCTTTGGCTACACCTTC

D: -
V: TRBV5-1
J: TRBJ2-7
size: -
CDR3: CASSPQGGSYEQYF
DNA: TGCGCCAGCAGCCCCCAGGGGGGCTCCTACGAGCAGTACTTC

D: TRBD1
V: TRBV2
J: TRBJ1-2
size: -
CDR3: CASSIQGAGGYGYTF
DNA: TGTGCCAGCAGTATTCAGGGGGCGGGCGGCTATGGCTACACCTTC

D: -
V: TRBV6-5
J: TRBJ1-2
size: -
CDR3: CASISNPQGKYGYTF
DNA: TGTGCCAGCATTTCGAACCCCCAGGGGAAGTATGGCTACACCTTC

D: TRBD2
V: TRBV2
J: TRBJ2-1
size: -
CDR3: CASSLGGVNEQFF
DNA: TGTGCCAGCAGTCTTGGGGGGGTAAATGAGCAGTTCTTC

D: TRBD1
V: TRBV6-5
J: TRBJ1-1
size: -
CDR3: CASSPQGPTEAFF
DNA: TGTGCCAGCAGTCCACAGGGGCCCACTGAAGCTTTCTTT

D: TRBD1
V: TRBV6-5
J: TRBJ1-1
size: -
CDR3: CASGSGGTEAFF
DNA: TGTGCCAGCGGCTCAGGGGGCACTGAAGCTTTCTTT